This is a list of T cell receptor beta chains from one sample in a study of immune evolution from preneoplasia to lung adenocarcinoma. Repertoires were generated with immunoSEQ multiplex PCR, while TCRdb's copy carries only in-frame clones and drops some. The sample shows approximately 5,000 clones, 81% of them seen only once. Sequencing used FFPE adjacent normal lung tissue. These TCRs come from a donor aged 70 or over with lung adenocarcinoma. The CDR3 runs from the conserved cysteine through the conserved F or W. Fields, in order: clone size, J gene, D gene, V gene, CDR3 protein, CDR3 DNA. A D gene is named only where the DNA matches it firmly. Only some rows state a clone size, as once, few, many or a class for expanded clones.

size: .; J: TRBJ2-1; D: TRBD1; V: TRBV28; CDR3: CASSEDRVSYNEQFF; DNA: TGTGCCAGCAGTGAGGACAGGGTCTCCTACAATGAGCAGTTCTTC
size: few; J: TRBJ2-1; D: .; V: TRBV11-3; CDR3: CASSLEGNNEQFF; DNA: TGTGCCAGCAGCTTAGAAGGTAACAATGAGCAGTTCTTC
size: .; J: TRBJ1-2; D: TRBD1; V: TRBV28; CDR3: CASSFGQGGVRGYTF; DNA: TGTGCCAGCAGTTTCGGACAGGGGGGTGTAAGGGGCTACACCTTC
size: .; J: TRBJ2-7; D: .; V: TRBV7-2; CDR3: CASTSPQDYEQYF; DNA: TGTGCCAGCACCTCGCCCCAGGATTACGAGCAGTACTTC
size: .; J: TRBJ2-3; D: TRBD1; V: TRBV28; CDR3: CASSHEPDRGFTDTQYF; DNA: TGTGCCAGCAGTCACGAGCCGGACAGGGGATTTACAGATACGCAGTATTTT
size: .; J: TRBJ2-7; D: TRBD2; V: TRBV29-1; CDR3: CSGRGLATGEQYF; DNA: TGCAGCGGACGGGGACTAGCCACGGGCGAGCAGTACTTC
size: few; J: TRBJ2-5; D: TRBD2; V: TRBV6-4; CDR3: CASSDRLPSGSGTQYF; DNA: TGTGCCAGCAGTGACAGGTTGCCTAGCGGGAGTGGGACCCAGTACTTC
size: .; J: TRBJ2-5; D: .; V: TRBV5-6; CDR3: CASSQRGSQETQYF; DNA: TGTGCCAGCAGCCAACGAGGGAGCCAAGAGACCCAGTACTTC
size: .; J: TRBJ1-3; D: .; V: TRBV2; CDR3: CASSEGQSSSGNTIYF; DNA: TGTGCCAGCAGTGAAGGACAGTCCAGCTCTGGAAATACCATATATTTT
size: .; J: TRBJ1-2; D: TRBD1; V: TRBV7-9; CDR3: CASSLDRGYGYTF; DNA: TGTGCCAGCAGCTTAGACAGGGGCTATGGCTACACCTTC
size: .; J: TRBJ2-6; D: .; V: TRBV10-3; CDR3: CAISPIAQDRSGANVLTF; DNA: TGTGCCATCAGCCCTATAGCACAGGATAGGTCTGGGGCCAACGTCCTGACTTTC
size: .; J: TRBJ2-1; D: TRBD2; V: TRBV5-6; CDR3: CASSLSLAGDNEQFF; DNA: TGTGCCAGCAGCTTGTCCCTAGCGGGAGACAATGAGCAGTTCTTC
size: .; J: TRBJ2-3; D: .; V: TRBV5-4; CDR3: CASSLGRYTDTQYF; DNA: TGTGCCAGCAGCTTGGGCAGGTACACAGATACGCAGTATTTT
size: .; J: TRBJ1-4; D: .; V: TRBV9; CDR3: CASSPTGATNEKLFF; DNA: TGTGCCAGCAGCCCGACGGGCGCAACTAATGAAAAACTGTTTTTT
size: .; J: TRBJ1-1; D: .; V: TRBV5-4; CDR3: CASTDRRGFSEAFF; DNA: TGTGCCAGCACCGATAGAAGGGGGTTTAGTGAAGCTTTCTTT
size: .; J: TRBJ2-3; D: .; V: TRBV11-2; CDR3: CASSSARGYTQYF; DNA: TGTGCCAGCAGCTCGGCCCGGGGCTATACGCAGTATTTT
size: .; J: TRBJ2-3; D: .; V: TRBV9; CDR3: CASSVGGTLLTDTQYF; DNA: TGTGCCAGCAGCGTAGGGGGGACCCTTCTCACAGATACGCAGTATTTT
size: .; J: TRBJ2-3; D: TRBD2; V: TRBV7-3; CDR3: CASSLTGLAGGTLGTDTQYF; DNA: TGTGCCAGCAGCTTAACGGGACTAGCGGGGGGGACTTTAGGGACAGATACGCAGTATTTT
size: .; J: TRBJ1-1; D: .; V: TRBV27; CDR3: CASSAGGTNTEAFF; DNA: TGTGCCAGCAGTGCCGGTGGGACGAACACTGAAGCTTTCTTT
size: .; J: TRBJ2-3; D: .; V: TRBV7-9; CDR3: CASSLVGSTDTQYF; DNA: TGTGCCAGCAGCTTAGTTGGTAGCACAGATACGCAGTATTTT
size: .; J: TRBJ2-7; D: TRBD1; V: TRBV2; CDR3: CASSGSGTGDFYEQYF; DNA: TGTGCCAGCAGCGGTTCCGGGACAGGAGACTTCTACGAGCAGTACTTC
size: .; J: TRBJ1-4; D: TRBD1; V: TRBV30; CDR3: CAWKDRGNEKLFF; DNA: TGTGCCTGGAAGGACAGGGGGAATGAAAAACTGTTTTTT
size: .; J: TRBJ2-7; D: TRBD2; V: TRBV5-1; CDR3: CASSRSGSSYEQYF; DNA: TGCGCCAGCAGCCGAAGCGGGAGCTCCTACGAGCAGTACTTC
size: .; J: TRBJ2-1; D: .; V: TRBV27; CDR3: CASSLGSNEQFF; DNA: TGTGCCAGCAGCCTAGGTTCAAATGAGCAGTTCTTC
size: .; J: TRBJ1-2; D: TRBD1; V: TRBV29-1; CDR3: CSVRGGRTGDSNYGYTF; DNA: TGCAGCGTGAGAGGGGGCCGGACGGGGGATTCCAACTATGGCTACACCTTC
size: .; J: TRBJ2-7; D: TRBD1; V: TRBV5-4; CDR3: CASRKETGSYEQYF; DNA: TGTGCCAGCAGAAAAGAGACAGGGTCCTACGAGCAGTACTTC
size: .; J: TRBJ2-6; D: TRBD1; V: TRBV28; CDR3: CASSLQGTGANVLTF; DNA: TGTGCCAGCAGCTTACAGGGGACTGGGGCCAACGTCCTGACTTTC
size: .; J: TRBJ1-3; D: .; V: TRBV28; CDR3: CASSSFSQVQNTIYF; DNA: TGTGCCAGCAGTTCCTTTAGCCAGGTACAAAACACCATATATTTT
size: .; J: TRBJ2-1; D: TRBD2; V: TRBV29-1; CDR3: CSVPTTSGGNNEQFF; DNA: TGCAGCGTTCCGACGACTAGCGGGGGGAACAATGAGCAGTTCTTC
size: .; J: TRBJ1-2; D: TRBD1; V: TRBV5-6; CDR3: CASSSQGAYGYTF; DNA: TGTGCCAGCAGCTCACAGGGGGCCTATGGCTACACCTTC
size: large; J: TRBJ2-7; D: .; V: TRBV4-2; CDR3: CASSQDHNYREEQYF; DNA: TGTGCCAGCAGCCAAGATCACAACTACAGGGAGGAGCAGTACTTC
size: .; J: TRBJ1-1; D: .; V: TRBV5-6; CDR3: CASSLIGLNTEAFF; DNA: TGTGCCAGCAGCTTGATAGGACTTAACACTGAAGCTTTCTTT
size: .; J: TRBJ2-5; D: TRBD1; V: TRBV28; CDR3: CASSGQGAQETQYF; DNA: TGTGCCAGCAGCGGACAGGGGGCCCAAGAGACCCAGTACTTC
size: .; J: TRBJ2-2; D: .; V: TRBV28; CDR3: CASSPPAGELFF; DNA: TGTGCCAGCAGTCCACCTGCCGGGGAGCTGTTTTTT
size: .; J: TRBJ1-2; D: .; V: TRBV6-1; CDR3: CASRSGSANYGYTF; DNA: TGTGCCAGCAGGAGCGGAAGTGCTAACTATGGCTACACCTTC
size: .; J: TRBJ1-3; D: TRBD1; V: TRBV13; CDR3: CASSSDRGTGNTIYF; DNA: TGTGCCAGCAGCTCGGACAGGGGAACGGGAAACACCATATATTTT
size: .; J: TRBJ2-7; D: .; V: TRBV7-2; CDR3: CASSLHQSFEQYF; DNA: TGTGCCAGCAGCCTACACCAATCATTCGAGCAGTACTTC
size: .; J: TRBJ1-2; D: .; V: TRBV5-1; CDR3: CASSLADRYGYTF; DNA: TGCGCCAGCAGCTTGGCTGACAGATATGGCTACACCTTC
size: .; J: TRBJ2-3; D: .; V: TRBV5-5; CDR3: CASSLSAHPTDTQYF; DNA: TGTGCCAGCAGCTTGTCAGCACACCCGACAGATACGCAGTATTTT
size: .; J: TRBJ2-7; D: .; V: TRBV4-3; CDR3: CASSQDYRTHEQYF; DNA: TGCGCCAGCAGCCAAGATTACAGGACCCACGAGCAGTACTTC
size: .; J: TRBJ1-5; D: .; V: TRBV27; CDR3: CASRGTYSNQPQHF; DNA: TGTGCCAGCCGTGGGACTTATAGCAATCAGCCCCAGCATTTT
size: .; J: TRBJ1-5; D: .; V: TRBV30; CDR3: CAWSVQDDQPQHF; DNA: TGTGCCTGGAGTGTTCAGGACGATCAGCCCCAGCATTTT
size: .; J: TRBJ1-1; D: TRBD1; V: TRBV28; CDR3: CASLRRTGHTEAFF; DNA: TGTGCCAGCCTACGGCGGACAGGGCACACTGAAGCTTTCTTT
size: .; J: TRBJ2-1; D: .; V: TRBV2; CDR3: CASSETWNEQFF; DNA: TGTGCCAGCAGTGAGACTTGGAATGAGCAGTTCTTC
size: .; J: TRBJ2-7; D: TRBD2; V: TRBV6-1; CDR3: CASTTSGRNYEQYF; DNA: TGTGCCAGCACTACTAGCGGGAGGAACTACGAGCAGTACTTC
size: .; J: TRBJ2-1; D: .; V: TRBV9; CDR3: CASSVTDRGVGQFF; DNA: TGTGCCAGCAGCGTAACTGATCGAGGGGTCGGGCAGTTCTTC